The rows below give T cell receptor beta chains drawn from one sample of a study of tumor-infiltrating lymphocytes in primary liver carcinoma. TCRdb itself ran the multiplex PCR reads through MiXCR, one entry per CDR3 protein. This sample has about 120,000 distinct CDR3 sequences; about two thirds occur once, and the top ten carry around 8.1%. Material for sequencing was tumor-adjacent normal liver tissue. These receptors were obtained from an older woman with primary liver carcinoma and hepatitis B virus infection. The CDR3 runs from the conserved cysteine through the conserved F or W. The D gene is left open where the match is weak. Size tells how often a clone was seen (once, few, many) or the class of an expanded clone, and some rows leave it out.

V: TRBV6-1; J: TRBJ2-7; size: NA; D: NA; CDR3: CVSSTRYYEQYF; DNA: TGTGTCAGCAGTACCCGATACTACGAGCAGTACTTC
V: TRBV28; J: TRBJ2-7; size: NA; D: NA; CDR3: CASSPRGRGTPYEQYF; DNA: TGTGCCAGCAGTCCCCGAGGCAGGGGAACTCCCTACGAGCAGTACTTC
V: TRBV10-3; J: TRBJ1-3; size: NA; D: NA; CDR3: CAISWGGEGDWTGNTIYF; DNA: TGTGCCATCAGTTGGGGCGGAGAGGGAGACTGGACTGGAAACACCATATATTTT
V: TRBV12-3/TRBV12-4; J: TRBJ2-1; size: NA; D: NA; CDR3: CASSFAWVANEQFF; DNA: TGTGCCAGCAGTTTCGCATGGGTCGCGAATGAGCAGTTCTTC
V: TRBV7-9; J: TRBJ2-1; size: NA; D: NA; CDR3: CASSSFGTQVFSYNEQFF; DNA: TGTGCCAGTAGCTCGTTCGGGACACAAGTCTTCTCCTACAATGAGCAGTTCTTC
V: TRBV7-9; J: TRBJ1-3; size: many; D: NA; CDR3: CASSPGGGTYRGNTIYF; DNA: TGTGCCAGCAGCCCTGGTGGGGGGACCTACCGAGGAAACACCATATATTTT
V: TRBV11-2; J: TRBJ2-3; size: NA; D: NA; CDR3: CASSIGPSRAITDTQYF; DNA: TGTGCCAGCAGCATAGGGCCTAGCCGGGCTATCACAGATACGCAATATTTT
V: TRBV29-1; J: TRBJ2-1; size: NA; D: NA; CDR3: CSVQDSYDEQFF; DNA: TGCAGCGTTCAGGACAGTTACGATGAGCAGTTCTTC
V: TRBV11-2; J: TRBJ2-1; size: NA; D: TRBD2; CDR3: CARSLDPGSGTRDEQFF; DNA: TGTGCCAGGAGCTTAGATCCGGGTAGCGGGACGAGGGATGAGCAGTTCTTC
V: TRBV5-1; J: TRBJ1-5; size: NA; D: NA; CDR3: CASSLLGDPNQPQHF; DNA: TGCGCCAGCAGCTTGCTAGGGGACCCAAATCAGCCCCAGCATTTT
V: TRBV11-2; J: TRBJ2-1; size: NA; D: TRBD2; CDR3: CASSLELLAGMNEQFF; DNA: TGTGCCAGCAGCTTAGAGCTCCTAGCGGGAATGAATGAGCAGTTCTTC
V: TRBV11-2; J: TRBJ2-4; size: NA; D: TRBD2; CDR3: CASSLRREGRNHIQRF; DNA: TGTGCCAGCAGCTTACGGCGGGAGGGCCGAAACCACATTCAGCGCTTC
V: TRBV11-2; J: TRBJ2-1; size: NA; D: TRBD2; CDR3: CASSYGTSGGCNEQFF; DNA: TGCGCCAGCAGCTACGGAACTAGCGGGGGGTGCAATGAGCAGTTCTTC
V: TRBV4-1; J: TRBJ1-5; size: NA; D: NA; CDR3: CASSPDLTSGSRDTQHF; DNA: TGCGCCAGCAGCCCAGATTTGACTAGCGGGAGTCGGGATACGCAGCATTTT
V: TRBV11-2; J: TRBJ1-1; size: NA; D: NA; CDR3: CASRSGGRAITEAFF; DNA: TGTGCCAGCAGGTCGGGGGGGAGGGCCATTACTGAAGCTTTCTTT
V: TRBV4-1; J: TRBJ2-5; size: NA; D: NA; CDR3: CASSQQAGKQETQYF; DNA: TGCGCCAGCAGCCAACAGGCGGGAAAGCAAGAGACCCAGTATTTC
V: TRBV28; J: TRBJ2-5; size: NA; D: NA; CDR3: CASSPHTSTTQYF; DNA: TGTGCCAGCAGTCCCCATACTTCCACGACCCAGTACTTC
V: TRBV11-3; J: TRBJ2-3; size: NA; D: NA; CDR3: CASSFRTNTDAQYF; DNA: TGTGCCAGCAGCTTCAGGACTAACACAGATGCACAGTATTTT
V: TRBV20-1; J: TRBJ2-7; size: NA; D: NA; CDR3: CSAGDPRADIPYEQYF; DNA: TGCAGTGCTGGAGATCCCCGCGCGGACATTCCCTACGAACAGTACTTC
V: TRBV4-1; J: TRBJ1-1; size: NA; D: NA; CDR3: CARSQDLVSTNIEAFF; DNA: TGCGCCAGAAGCCAAGATTTGGTCAGCACCAACATTGAAGCTTTCTTT
V: TRBV6-1; J: TRBJ2-7; size: NA; D: TRBD1; CDR3: CASIRQGESSYKQYF; DNA: TGTGCCAGCATAAGACAGGGAGAGAGCTCCTACAAGCAGTACTTC
V: TRBV28; J: TRBJ1-1; size: many; D: NA; CDR3: CASSDPANTEAFF; DNA: TGTGCCAGCAGTGACCCAGCGAACACTGAAGCTTTCTTT
V: TRBV29-1; J: TRBJ2-1; size: NA; D: NA; CDR3: CSADGMASSNEQFF; DNA: TGCAGCGCCGACGGGATGGCCTCCTCCAATGAGCAGTTCTTC
V: TRBV28; J: TRBJ2-2; size: NA; D: NA; CDR3: CANSFRSGTGELFF; DNA: TGTGCCAACAGTTTTCGGAGCGGGACCGGGGAGCTGTTTTTT
V: TRBV11-3; J: TRBJ2-1; size: NA; D: NA; CDR3: CASSRRLSGDEQLF; DNA: TGTGCCAGCAGCCGTAGACTGTCTGGGGATGAGCAGTTATTC
V: TRBV28; J: TRBJ2-7; size: NA; D: TRBD1; CDR3: CASNRDSASSYEQYF; DNA: TGTGCCAGCAATCGGGACAGCGCGAGTTCCTACGAGCAGTACTTC
V: TRBV6-5; J: TRBJ2-7; size: NA; D: TRBD2; CDR3: CTSSLRTGTSANHFYGQYF; DNA: TGTACCAGCAGTTTGCGGACAGGGACTAGCGCAAACCACTTCTACGGGCAGTACTTC
V: TRBV29-1; J: TRBJ2-7; size: NA; D: NA; CDR3: CSVVGRRGLGYEQYF; DNA: TGCAGCGTTGTGGGGCGACGGGGTTTGGGATACGAGCAGTACTTC
V: TRBV19; J: TRBJ1-1; size: NA; D: NA; CDR3: CPSSIGEGLGYAEAFF; DNA: TGTCCCAGTAGTATAGGCGAGGGACTGGGTTACGCTGAAGCTTTCTTT
V: TRBV6-6; J: TRBJ1-1; size: many; D: TRBD1; CDR3: CASRPSRDRGDTEAFF; DNA: TGTGCCAGCAGGCCCAGCCGGGACAGGGGAGACACTGAAGCTTTCTTT
V: TRBV6-1; J: TRBJ2-5; size: NA; D: TRBD2; CDR3: CTSSLLAGGQETQYF; DNA: TGTACCAGCAGTCTACTAGCGGGAGGGCAGGAGACCCAGTACTTC
V: TRBV11-2; J: TRBJ2-3; size: NA; D: TRBD2; CDR3: CARNPELAGPDTQYF; DNA: TGTGCCAGGAACCCTGAACTAGCGGGCCCAGATACGCAGTATTTT
V: TRBV28; J: TRBJ1-2; size: NA; D: NA; CDR3: CACSPTGKHGYTF; DNA: TGTGCCTGCAGTCCGACGGGCAAGCATGGCTACACCTTC
V: TRBV6-2/TRBV6-3; J: TRBJ2-6; size: many; D: NA; CDR3: CASSPLGSGANVLTF; DNA: TGTGCCAGCAGTCCTCTCGGTTCTGGGGCCAACGTCCTGACTTTC
V: TRBV5-1; J: TRBJ1-1; size: NA; D: NA; CDR3: CASSFDGNIEAFF; DNA: TGCGCCAGCAGCTTTGACGGAAACATTGAAGCTTTCTTT
V: TRBV12-3/TRBV12-4; J: TRBJ1-5; size: once; D: NA; CDR3: CTSSPTGNSNQSQHF; DNA: TGTACCAGCAGCCCAACAGGGAATAGCAATCAGTCCCAGCATTTT
V: TRBV5-1; J: TRBJ2-1; size: many; D: NA; CDR3: CASSITDRPYNEQFF; DNA: TGCGCCAGCAGCATCACTGACAGGCCCTACAATGAGCAGTTCTTC
V: TRBV29-1; J: TRBJ2-3; size: NA; D: NA; CDR3: CIVEGSRGADTQYF; DNA: TGCATCGTTGAAGGTAGTAGGGGAGCAGATACGCAGTATTTT
V: TRBV11-1; J: TRBJ2-1; size: NA; D: NA; CDR3: CASIFGTDNEQCF; DNA: TGTGCCAGCATCTTCGGCACGGATAACGAGCAGTGCTTC
V: TRBV19; J: TRBJ2-7; size: many; D: NA; CDR3: CASSPRRDRSSYEQYF; DNA: TGTGCCAGTAGTCCCCGCCGAGACAGATCATCCTACGAGCAGTACTTC
V: TRBV6-1; J: TRBJ2-4; size: NA; D: TRBD2; CDR3: CTSSDGVLAVSTIQYF; DNA: TGTACTAGCAGTGATGGGGTGCTAGCGGTTTCTACCATTCAGTACTTC
V: TRBV4-1; J: TRBJ1-4; size: many; D: NA; CDR3: CASSQADRSNEKLFF; DNA: TGCGCCAGCAGCCAAGCCGACAGATCTAATGAAAAACTGTTTTTT
V: TRBV2; J: TRBJ1-1; size: NA; D: NA; CDR3: CASSEGAYNTEAFF; DNA: TGTGCCAGCAGTGAGGGGGCATACAACACTGAAGCTTTCTTT
V: TRBV11-2; J: TRBJ1-2; size: NA; D: NA; CDR3: CVSSPTHTCGYTF; DNA: TGTGTCAGCAGCCCGACCCATACCTGTGGCTACACCTTC
V: TRBV6-2/TRBV6-3; J: TRBJ2-2; size: NA; D: NA; CDR3: CASIYGRVDTGELFF; DNA: TGTGCTAGCATTTACGGCAGGGTAGACACCGGGGAGCTGTTTTTT
V: TRBV12-3/TRBV12-4; J: TRBJ1-6; size: many; D: TRBD1; CDR3: CASSTRLGTGNSPLHF; DNA: TGTGCCAGCAGCACCCGGTTAGGGACAGGGAATTCACCCCTCCACTTT
V: TRBV6-5; J: TRBJ2-1; size: NA; D: TRBD2; CDR3: CASSYSTSGMYSEQFF; DNA: TGTGCCAGCAGTTACTCGACTAGCGGCATGTACAGTGAGCAGTTCTTC
V: TRBV28; J: TRBJ2-3; size: NA; D: TRBD2; CDR3: CASSWSGSRNTQFF; DNA: TGTGCCAGCAGTTGGAGCGGGAGTCGGAATACGCAGTTTTTT
V: TRBV6-6; J: TRBJ1-5; size: many; D: TRBD1; CDR3: CATKTGDPDQPQHF; DNA: TGTGCCACCAAAACAGGGGACCCAGATCAGCCCCAGCATTTT
V: TRBV28; J: TRBJ1-2; size: NA; D: NA; CDR3: CTSSLSVSGTNLRGYTF; DNA: TGTACCAGCAGTTTGAGTGTCTCCGGGACCAACCTGAGGGGCTACACCTTC
V: TRBV11-3; J: TRBJ1-2; size: NA; D: NA; CDR3: CVSSLGTLGYTF; DNA: TGTGTCAGCAGCTTGGGGACCCTTGGCTACACCTTC
V: TRBV12-3/TRBV12-4; J: TRBJ2-7; size: NA; D: NA; CDR3: CVSSLTSGTQVYF; DNA: TGTGTCAGCAGTTTAACTTCGGGGACCCAGGTATACTTC
V: TRBV6-1; J: TRBJ1-1; size: NA; D: TRBD1; CDR3: CASSFLAQGAADTFF; DNA: TGTGCCAGCAGTTTTTTAGCACAGGGGGCTGCCGATACTTTCTTT
V: TRBV7-9; J: TRBJ2-1; size: NA; D: NA; CDR3: CASNFAGVNEQFF; DNA: TGTGCCAGCAACTTCGCTGGGGTCAATGAGCAGTTCTTC
V: TRBV6-1; J: TRBJ1-2; size: NA; D: NA; CDR3: CASSKGSEHYGHTF; DNA: TGTGCCAGCAGTAAAGGTTCCGAGCACTATGGCCACACCTTC
V: TRBV9; J: TRBJ1-2; size: NA; D: NA; CDR3: CASSVDSSFSHYTF; DNA: TGTGCCAGCAGCGTGGACAGTTCCTTCTCTCACTACACCTTC
V: TRBV11-3; J: TRBJ2-1; size: NA; D: TRBD2; CDR3: CASGLGRGEWGVDEQFF; DNA: TGTGCCAGCGGTTTAGGTCGGGGGGAGTGGGGTGTTGATGAGCAGTTCTTC